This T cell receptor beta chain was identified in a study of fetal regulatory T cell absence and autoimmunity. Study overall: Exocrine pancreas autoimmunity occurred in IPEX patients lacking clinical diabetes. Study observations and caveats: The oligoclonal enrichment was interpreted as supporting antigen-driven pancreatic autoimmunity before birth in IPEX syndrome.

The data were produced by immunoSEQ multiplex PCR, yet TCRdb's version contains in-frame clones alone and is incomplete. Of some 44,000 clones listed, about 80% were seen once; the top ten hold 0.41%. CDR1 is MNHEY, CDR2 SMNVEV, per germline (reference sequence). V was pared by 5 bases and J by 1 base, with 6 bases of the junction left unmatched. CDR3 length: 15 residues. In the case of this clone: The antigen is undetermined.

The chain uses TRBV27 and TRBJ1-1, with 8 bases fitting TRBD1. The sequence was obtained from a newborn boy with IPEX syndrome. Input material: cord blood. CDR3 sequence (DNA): TGTGCCAGCAGTATCGACAGGGGACCGAACACTGAAGCTTTCTTT. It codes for CASSIDRGPNTEAFF.